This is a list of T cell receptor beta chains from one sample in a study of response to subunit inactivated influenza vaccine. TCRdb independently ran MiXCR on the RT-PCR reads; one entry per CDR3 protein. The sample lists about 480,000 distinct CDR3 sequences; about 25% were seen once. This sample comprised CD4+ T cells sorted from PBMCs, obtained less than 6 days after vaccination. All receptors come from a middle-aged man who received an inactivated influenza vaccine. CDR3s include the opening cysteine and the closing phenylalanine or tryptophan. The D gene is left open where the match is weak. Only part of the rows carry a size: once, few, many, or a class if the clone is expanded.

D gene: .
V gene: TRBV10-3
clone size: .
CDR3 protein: CAIRATEAYEQYF

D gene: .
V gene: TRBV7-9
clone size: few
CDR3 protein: CASSLAQYEQYF

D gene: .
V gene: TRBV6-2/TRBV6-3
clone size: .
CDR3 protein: CASTRSFLYEQYF

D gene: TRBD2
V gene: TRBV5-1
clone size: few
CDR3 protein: CASSAGLAGGIEQFF

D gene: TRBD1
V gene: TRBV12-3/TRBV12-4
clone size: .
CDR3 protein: CASSLGGTGWNGYTF

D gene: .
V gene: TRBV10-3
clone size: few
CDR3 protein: CAISEPDTYEQYF

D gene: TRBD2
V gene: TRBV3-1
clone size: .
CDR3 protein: CASSHQISGGRREQFF

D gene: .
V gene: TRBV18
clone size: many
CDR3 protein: CASSPLPPTGANTGELFF

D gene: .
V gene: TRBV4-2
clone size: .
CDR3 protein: CASSQELGGSTEAFF

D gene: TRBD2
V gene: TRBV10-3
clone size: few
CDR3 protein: CAISSSGRASGTDTQYF

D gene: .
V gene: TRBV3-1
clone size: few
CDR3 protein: CASSQIGGGEAFF

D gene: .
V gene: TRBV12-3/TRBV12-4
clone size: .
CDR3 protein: CASSLAGRAGEQFF

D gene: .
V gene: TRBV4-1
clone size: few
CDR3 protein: CASSQERSTEAFF

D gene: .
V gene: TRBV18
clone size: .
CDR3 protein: CASSPGGINTEAFF

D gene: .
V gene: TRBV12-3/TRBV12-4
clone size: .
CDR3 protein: CASSLRRISTDTQYF

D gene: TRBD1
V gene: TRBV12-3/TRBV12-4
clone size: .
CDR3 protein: CASSPGQGTNEKLFF

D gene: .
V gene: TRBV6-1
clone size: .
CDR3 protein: CASSPGPANTGELFF

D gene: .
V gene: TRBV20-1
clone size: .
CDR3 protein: CSRRGGETQYF

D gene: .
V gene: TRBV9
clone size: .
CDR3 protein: CASSVRQASYNEQFF

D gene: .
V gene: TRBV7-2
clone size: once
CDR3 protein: CASSTGSEQYF

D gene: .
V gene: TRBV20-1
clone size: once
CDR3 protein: CSASDRGPETQYF

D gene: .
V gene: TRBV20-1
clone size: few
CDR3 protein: CSARDLSYEQYF

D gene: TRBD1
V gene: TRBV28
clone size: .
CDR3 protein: CASRLGGPAETQYF

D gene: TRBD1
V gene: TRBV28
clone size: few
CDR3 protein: CASSETQGAEPYNEQFF

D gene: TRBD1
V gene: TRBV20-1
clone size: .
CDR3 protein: CSATGGWGTGELFF

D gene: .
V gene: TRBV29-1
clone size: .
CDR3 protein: CSVVWTSGNTIYF

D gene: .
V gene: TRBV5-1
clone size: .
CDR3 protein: CASSLNPGANEKLFF

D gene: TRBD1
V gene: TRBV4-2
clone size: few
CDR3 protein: CASRTGGWDGYTF

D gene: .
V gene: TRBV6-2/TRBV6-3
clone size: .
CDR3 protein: CASSPTTGLGSGDF

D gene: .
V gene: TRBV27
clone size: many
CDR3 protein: CASQDWNEQFF

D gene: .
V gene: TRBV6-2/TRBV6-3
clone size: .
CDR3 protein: CASSPTRFGEQYF

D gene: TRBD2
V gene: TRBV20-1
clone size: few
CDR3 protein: CSARALAGGVFTGELFF

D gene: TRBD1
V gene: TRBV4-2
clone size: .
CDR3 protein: CASSQDVGGTFGYTF

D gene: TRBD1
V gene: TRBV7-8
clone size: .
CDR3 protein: CASSLRDRGQGTGELFF

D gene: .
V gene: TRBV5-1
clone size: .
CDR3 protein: CASSLMRPGANVLTF

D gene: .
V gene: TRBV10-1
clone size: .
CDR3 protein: CASSLDTVRGEQYF

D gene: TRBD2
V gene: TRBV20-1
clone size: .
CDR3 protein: CSARDTERDLTDTQYF

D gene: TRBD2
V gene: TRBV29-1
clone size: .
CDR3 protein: CSVEPYGRNNEQFF

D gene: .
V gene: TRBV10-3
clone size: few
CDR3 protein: CAISEGDRSNTEAFF

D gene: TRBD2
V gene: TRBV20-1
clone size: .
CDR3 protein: CSASQLAGIGRTDMQYF

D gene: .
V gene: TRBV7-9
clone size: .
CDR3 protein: CASSSLPSGSTDTQYF

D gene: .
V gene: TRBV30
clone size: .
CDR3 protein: CAWSVMGGSSYEQYF

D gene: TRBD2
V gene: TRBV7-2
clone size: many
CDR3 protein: CASSKGLAGGYEQYF

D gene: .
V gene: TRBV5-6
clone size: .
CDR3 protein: CASSFSSQGQETQYF

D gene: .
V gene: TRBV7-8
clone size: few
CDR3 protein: CASSPTRGIQYF

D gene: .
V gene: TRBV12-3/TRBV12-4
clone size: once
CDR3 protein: CASTPRWKNEKLFF

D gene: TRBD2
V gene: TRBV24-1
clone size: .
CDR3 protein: CATSRTSGETQYF

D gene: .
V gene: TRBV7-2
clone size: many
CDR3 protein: CASSRQHYEQYF

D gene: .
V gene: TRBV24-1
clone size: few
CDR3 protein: CATSDLTVPNIQYF

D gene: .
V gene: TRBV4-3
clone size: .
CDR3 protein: CASSHLRSGTGPGELFF

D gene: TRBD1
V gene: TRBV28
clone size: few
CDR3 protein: CASSPAGTGRNEQYF

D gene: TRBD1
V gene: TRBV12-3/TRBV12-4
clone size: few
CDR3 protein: CASSSDRVAWETQYF

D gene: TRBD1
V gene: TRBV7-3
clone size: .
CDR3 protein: CASSSKDRAAGELFF

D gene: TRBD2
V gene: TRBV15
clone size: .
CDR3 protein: CATSRDPGLAGDEQFF